This note documents a single TCR beta chain sequence. Its antigen is not known. Other DNA variants within this sample encode the same CDR3. This entry comes from a study of OX40 agonist ivuxolimab in advanced cancers. Study-level points and caveats: Partial responders at 0.1-3.0 mg/kg had among the lowest clonal expansion. There was clonal expansion of CD4+ and CD8+ blood T cells by week 6 at 0.1 to 3.0 mg/kg.

The V gene's germline CDR1 is GTSNPN and CDR2 SVGIG (reference sequence). The CDR3 loop spans 11 amino acids. With 2 bases clipped from V and 6 bases from J, the junction kept 1 base outside the gene matches. TCRdb keeps only in-frame clones here, not all; method: immunoSEQ multiplex PCR. The table lists fewer than 55,000 clones, roughly 80% of them singletons, with roughly 7.3% in the top ten. The clonotype was recovered from an adult with an advanced solid tumor such as melanoma, head and neck, liver or kidney cancer. This sequence joins TRBV30 and TRBJ2-7; TRBD2 matches 7 bases. The specimen comprised CD4+ or CD8+ T cells sorted from blood, sampled in a trial of the OX40 agonist ivuxolimab. CDR3 in amino acids: CAWSWGGEQYF. CDR3 coding DNA: TGTGCCTGGAGTTGGGGGGGCGAGCAGTACTTC.